Following are 20 T cell receptor beta chains from one sample sequenced in a study of T cell responses to AZD1222 COVID-19 vaccine. The repertoire was sequenced with immunoSEQ multiplex PCR; TCRdb's copy has only in-frame clones and lacks some. The repertoire holds approximately 49,000 clones, with around 80% as singletons. The sequenced sample was peripheral blood, obtained on day 0 of MenACWY control vaccination. The receptors were sampled from an adult in good health.

About this clone itself: At one end the junction does not follow the germline gene, possibly because of a read error. J is TRBJ1-1 and V is TRBV19, with 7 nucleotides matching TRBD1. Germline-derived CDR1 and CDR2 are LNHDA and SQIVND (reference sequence). CDR3 length equals 12 residues. As DNA, the CDR3 is TGTGCCAATAGTATCGGGACAGTAGAAGCTTTCTTT. Translating it yields CANSIGTVEAFF.

The chain has TRBV2 and TRBJ1-1; a possible D gene is TRBD1 (5 bases). In germline, CDR1 is SNHLY, CDR2 FYNNEI. This CDR3 is built from 16 residues. Trimming removed 7 bases from V and 1 base from J, with 19 bases in between. The CDR3 nucleotides are TGTGCCAGCAAACGAACCCAGGGCTTCGGGAACACTGAAGCTTTCTTT. This encodes CASKRTQGFGNTEAFF.

This clone was found once. The gene calls are TRBV30 and TRBJ2-7, with 8 positions matching TRBD2. The V and J ends lost 3 bases and 9 bases, in that order; junction bases with no gene match: 7. CDR1 is GTSNPN, CDR2 SVGIG, per germline (reference sequence). The CDR3 is 12 residues long. CDR3 in DNA: TGTGCCTGGAGACCCCGGGAGGGGCGGCAGTACTTC. Translated, it gives CAWRPREGRQYF.

The V gene is TRBV5-6, the J gene TRBJ1-2; 8 bases align to TRBD1. This CDR3 comprises 15 residues. The V segment lost 4 bases and the J segment 3 bases; nucleotides outside the gene matches: 8. CDR1 is SGHDT, CDR2 YYEEEE, per germline. Here the CDR3 reads CASSVLQGVDYGYTF. For the CDR3, the DNA is TGTGCCAGCAGCGTCTTACAGGGGGTCGACTATGGCTACACCTTC.

CDR3 loop: CASSEMGSNQPQHF. CDR3 coding DNA: TGTGCCAGCAGTGAAATGGGAAGCAATCAGCCCCAGCATTTT. The rearrangement links TRBV6-1 to TRBJ1-5, with D uncertain. Germline assignment: CDR1 MNHNS and CDR2 SASEGT. V was shortened by 2 bases and J by 1 base, with 6 bases between the two germline ends. The CDR3 runs 14 residues.

This clone occurred a few times. The chain couples TRBV9 to TRBJ1-1; a possible D gene is TRBD1 (5 bases). CDR1 and CDR2 (germline): SGDLS, YYNGEE. The CDR3 extends over 13 amino acids. Trimming left V 6 bases short and J 10 bases short, with 19 bases between. CDR3 nucleotides: TGTGCCAGCACCCCTATTGGGTTGGGGGGAGCTTTCTTT. Amino acid sequence: CASTPIGLGGAFF.

The chain carries TRBV19 and TRBJ2-5; 14 bases are a match to TRBD2. The CDR3 is made up of 17 amino acids. Germline CDR1 reads LNHDA; CDR2 reads SQIVND (reference sequence). The ends lost 0 bases at V and 5 bases at J; junction bases unmatched: 5. The CDR3 loop reads CASSIEGTSGRYETQYF. The CDR3 coding sequence is TGTGCCAGTAGTATAGAAGGGACTAGCGGGAGATATGAGACCCAGTACTTC.

This clone was seen only a few times. The gene calls are TRBV3-1 (or the pseudogene TRBV3-2) and TRBJ1-2, with no clear D. This CDR3 is 13 amino acids long. Trimming shortened V by 1 base and J by 5 bases, and 8 bases separated the two germline ends. The germline gives CDR1 LGHDT, CDR2 YNNKEL (reference sequence). CDR3 coding DNA: TGTGCCAGCAGCCAAGCGGAGTGGTATGGCTACACCTTC. Translated, it gives CASSQAEWYGYTF.

V is TRBV6-5 and J is TRBJ1-1; TRBD1 might be the D (6 bases). Germline V gene sequence: CDR1 MNHEY, CDR2 SVGAGI. Trimming took 7 bases from V and 9 from J, leaving 15 bases between them. This CDR3 spans 12 amino acids. CDR3 loop: CASTASGGKAFF. The CDR3 DNA is TGTGCCAGCACCGCTTCCGGGGGCAAAGCTTTCTTT.

This clone is large. This chain connects TRBV24-1 to TRBJ2-1; D possibly matches TRBD1 or TRBD2 (5 bases each). The CDR3 sequence is 12 residues long. Germline lookup yields CDR1 KGHDR and CDR2 SFDVKD. V dropped 9 bases and J dropped 5 bases, with 10 bases sitting between them. The CDR3, as DNA: TGTGCCACCGCGAGGGGAGACAATGAGCAGTTCTTC. Its translation: CATARGDNEQFF.

The chain couples TRBV20-1 to TRBJ1-1; D not resolved. V was trimmed by 2 bases and J by 7 bases, leaving 2 bases between them. CDR1 is DFQATT, CDR2 SNEGSKA, per germline (reference sequence). CDR3 length equals 9 residues. This chain's CDR3 is CSARREAFF. Written as DNA, the CDR3 is TGCAGTGCTAGACGTGAAGCTTTCTTT.

This clone has a handful of counts. The rearrangement joins TRBV6-2 or TRBV6-3 to TRBJ1-5; D remains unclear. Germline V gene lookup returns CDR1 MNHEY and CDR2 SVGEGT. Trimming took off 4 bases at V and 0 bases at J, with 10 bases between the two ends. The CDR3 runs to 15 residues. The CDR3 DNA reads as TGTGCCAGCAGTTCTTCCGGCACTAGCAATCAGCCCCAGCATTTT. Amino acid sequence: CASSSSGTSNQPQHF.

J is TRBJ1-2 and V is TRBV28; 9 positions agree with TRBD1. There are 13 residues in the CDR3. Germline V gives CDR1 MDHEN, CDR2 SYDVKM. V lost 10 bases and J lost 8; bases outside the gene matches: 11. This chain's CDR3 is CATQNRGLRGYTF. The DNA of the CDR3 is TGTGCCACCCAAAACAGGGGGCTTCGCGGCTACACCTTC.

The V gene is TRBV15, the J gene TRBJ2-7; 12 bases are shared with TRBD2. Germline-derived CDR1 and CDR2 are LNHNV and YYDKDF (reference sequence). V lost 0 bases, J lost 6 bases, and 3 bases stayed unmatched. CDR3 length: 15 amino acids. CDR3 sequence: CATSRDLAGGPEQYF. The CDR3 bases are TGTGCCACCAGCAGAGATCTAGCGGGAGGGCCCGAGCAGTACTTC.

The chain employs TRBV5-4 and TRBJ2-3; 7 bases agree with TRBD2. The CDR3 length is 15 residues. Trimming cost V 0 bases and J 2 bases; bases outside gene matches: 3. CDR1 and CDR2 (germline): SGHNT, YYREEE (reference sequence). CDR3 bases: TGTGCCAGCAGCTTGGGGGGAGGGACCACAGATACGCAGTATTTT. Amino acid sequence: CASSLGGGTTDTQYF.

The chain has TRBV2 and TRBJ1-6, with TRBD1 matching 7 bases. This CDR3 comprises 15 residues. The junction had 13 bases not matched to a gene; V was cut back by 10 bases and J by 7 bases. Per germline, CDR1 SNHLY and CDR2 FYNNEI. CDR3 region: CAKQARDSRNSPLHF. DNA for the CDR3: TGTGCCAAACAAGCTAGGGACAGTCGAAATTCACCCCTCCACTTT.

The CDR3: CASSPVGRAGELFF. The DNA of the CDR3 is TGTGCCAGCAGCCCAGTGGGGCGCGCCGGGGAGCTGTTTTTT. V is TRBV9 and J is TRBJ2-2; possibly TRBD1 for D (5 bases). Trimming took off 4 bases at V and 6 bases at J, with 13 bases between the two ends. The germline V gene has CDR1 SGDLS and CDR2 YYNGEE. The CDR3 extends over 14 amino acids.

The CDR3, as DNA: TGTGCCAGCAGCGTAGGATCTAGCGGGATGACAGATACGCAGTATTTT. Its translation is CASSVGSSGMTDTQYF. The chain is built from TRBV9 and TRBJ2-3; TRBD2 matches 9 bases. The CDR3 sequence is 16 residues long. Germline CDR1 is SGDLS and CDR2 is YYNGEE. Unmatched junction bases numbered 5, after V lost 0 bases and J lost 3 bases. Filled out from reference TRBV9 and TRBJ2-3, the complete variable domain reads DSGVTQTPKHLITATGQRVTLRCSPRSGDLSVYWYQQSLDQGLQFLIQYYNGEERAKGNILERFSAQQFPDLHSELNLSSLELGDSALYFCASSVGSSGMTDTQYFGPGTRLTVL.

The genes are TRBV27 and TRBJ2-5; a possible D gene is TRBD1 (7 bases). The length of the CDR3 is 12 residues. The V gene's germline CDR1 is MNHEY and CDR2 SMNVEV (reference sequence). V lost 6 bases to trimming and J lost 9 bases, with 14 bases between them. The CDR3 sequence: CASRGQWEAQYF. The CDR3 DNA sequence: TGTGCCAGCAGGGGACAGTGGGAGGCCCAGTACTTC.

The J gene is TRBJ1-5, the V gene TRBV19; 9 bases are a match to TRBD1. The V gene end was trimmed by 1 base and the J gene end by 6 bases; junction bases not matched to a gene: 7. Germline-derived CDR1 and CDR2 are LNHDA and SQIVND (reference sequence). The CDR3 consists of 16 residues. This CDR3 reads CASSIVPGQGSQPQHF. The CDR3 DNA sequence: TGTGCCAGTAGTATAGTCCCGGGACAGGGCAGTCAGCCCCAGCATTTT.